These 12 T cell receptor beta chains share one sample of origin, sequenced in a study of cytomegalovirus exposure and HLA in healthy donors. Primers for the PCR totalled 60 Vbeta and 13 Jbeta. The repertoire was sequenced with immunoSEQ multiplex PCR; TCRdb's copy has only in-frame clones and lacks some. This table has about 160,000 clones, 82% appearing once. Specimen: PBMCs. All receptors come from a man aged 45-60 years in good health and CMV-seropositive.

J is TRBJ2-7 and V is TRBV6-5; 8 bases fit TRBD2. Germline V gene lookup returns CDR1 MNHEY and CDR2 SVGAGI. This CDR3 has 15 residues. The V segment lost 0 bases and the J segment 2 bases; nucleotides outside the gene matches: 3. The CDR3 reads CASSYSGLEAYEQYF. For the CDR3, the DNA is TGTGCCAGCAGTTACTCGGGACTAGAGGCCTACGAGCAGTACTTC.

The V call is TRBV18, the J call TRBJ1-1; 7 bases match TRBD1. Trimming cost V 4 bases and J 3 bases; bases outside gene matches: 2. The CDR3 covers 13 residues. Germline CDR1 and CDR2: KGHSH and LQKENI. This CDR3 is CASSQQGHTEAFF. The CDR3 DNA reads as TGTGCCAGCTCACAACAGGGGCACACTGAAGCTTTCTTT.

This clone was seen a few times. The CDR3 region is CASSLGGAGSQPQHF. In nucleotides, the CDR3 is TGTGCCAGCAGTTTAGGGGGGGCGGGTAGTCAGCCCCAGCATTTT. The chain combines TRBV28 with TRBJ1-5, with a tentative D call TRBD1 (6 bases). Germline values: CDR1 MDHEN, CDR2 SYDVKM. V was cut by 2 bases and J by 6 bases, with 14 bases left in between. The length of the CDR3 is 15 residues. The full variable domain, completed using reference TRBV28 and TRBJ1-5, is DVKVTQSSRYLVKRTGEKVFLECVQDMDHENMFWYRQDPGLGLRLIYFSYDVKMKEKGDIPEGYSVSREKKERFSLILESASTNQTSMYLCASSLGGAGSQPQHFGDGTRLSIL.

The count of this clone is one. V and J are TRBV19 and TRBJ2-7; tentatively, D is TRBD2 (5 bases). This CDR3 contains 12 residues. Deletions cut 5 bases from V and 4 bases from J, with 9 bases between. In germline, CDR1 is LNHDA, CDR2 SQIVND (reference sequence). In nucleotides, the CDR3 is TGTGCCAGTAGTCCGGGATTATACGAGCAGTACTTC. Encoded protein: CASSPGLYEQYF.

The chain joins TRBV7-3 to TRBJ2-7, with D perhaps matching TRBD2 (6 bases). The CDR3 sequence is 13 residues long. Per the germline V gene, CDR1 is SGHTA and CDR2 is FQGTGA. Trimming took 1 base from V and 6 from J, leaving 10 bases between them. CDR3 nucleotide sequence: TGTGCCAGCAGCTTAATGGGAGGCGGCGAGCAGTACTTC. Translation gives CASSLMGGGEQYF. The full variable domain, rest sourced from reference TRBV7-3 and TRBJ2-7, is GAGVSQTPSNKVTEKGKYVELRCDPISGHTALYWYRQSLGQGPEFLIYFQGTGAADDSGLPNDRFFAVRPEGSVSTLKIQRTERGDSAVYLCASSLMGGGEQYFGPGTRLTVT.

This chain joins TRBV29-1 and TRBJ1-1; 7 bases map to TRBD1. This CDR3 is built from 13 residues. Germline lookup yields CDR1 SQVTM and CDR2 ANQGSEA. The ends lost 8 bases at V and 3 bases at J; junction bases unmatched: 9. The CDR3 region is CSLKGQGDTEAFF. DNA of the CDR3: TGCAGCCTAAAGGGTCAGGGGGACACTGAAGCTTTCTTT.

The chain couples TRBV6-1 to TRBJ2-5; 8 bases align to TRBD2. The CDR3 totals 14 residues. Germline CDR1 is MNHNS and CDR2 is SASEGT. V lost 4 bases, J lost 5 bases, and 6 bases stayed unmatched. CDR3 sequence reads: CASSGAGEWETQYF. The CDR3 bases are TGTGCCAGCAGTGGAGCGGGAGAGTGGGAGACCCAGTACTTC.

CDR3 DNA sequence: TGCAGCGTTGAATCGCTAGCGGGAGTGAGTTACAATGAGCAGTTCTTC. It is translated as CSVESLAGVSYNEQFF. The rearrangement links TRBV29-1 to TRBJ2-1; 10 positions agree with TRBD2. Losses at the gene ends were 2 bases for V and 4 bases for J; bases not matched to a gene: 8. The CDR3 is 16 residues long. Germline V lookup: CDR1 SQVTM, CDR2 ANQGSEA.

The J gene is TRBJ1-1, the V gene TRBV5-6, with a possible D match to TRBD1 (6 bases). The CDR3 runs to 12 residues. Germline CDR1 and CDR2: SGHDT and YYEEEE. Trimming stripped 3 bases from V and 5 bases from J, with 8 bases between. This chain's CDR3 is CASSYRVTEAFF. The DNA of the CDR3 is TGTGCCAGCAGCTACAGGGTTACTGAAGCTTTCTTT.

The chain links TRBV19 to TRBJ1-2; 9 positions agree with TRBD1. The CDR3 covers 13 residues. CDR1 LNHDA and CDR2 SQIVND come from the germline V gene (reference sequence). J gave up 3 bases and V 5 bases, and 1 base lay outside the gene matches. The CDR3 loop is CASSGTGYYGYTF. CDR3 coding DNA: TGTGCCAGTAGTGGGACAGGGTACTATGGCTACACCTTC. Using reference TRBV19 and TRBJ1-2 for the parts outside the CDR3, the full variable domain is DGGITQSPKYLFRKEGQNVTLSCEQNLNHDAMYWYRQDPGQGLRLIYYSQIVNDFQKGDIAEGYSVSREKKESFPLTVTSAQKNPTAFYLCASSGTGYYGYTFGSGTRLTVV.

The chain links TRBV19 to TRBJ1-4; tentatively, D is TRBD1 (5 bases). The CDR3 is 14 amino acids. Trimming cost V 7 bases and J 4 bases, with 13 bases left between them. Germline CDR1 LNHDA, CDR2 SQIVND (reference sequence). Here the CDR3 DNA reads TGTGCCAGTACCCAAGGGACTATTAATGAAAAACTGTTTTTT. Translating gives CASTQGTINEKLFF.

This clone is a singleton in its sample. CDR3 sequence: CASSLFGQETQYF. The CDR3 region has the DNA TGCGCCAGCAGCTTGTTCGGGCAAGAGACCCAGTACTTC. V is TRBV5-1 and J is TRBJ2-5, with D hard to call. V was pared by 1 base and J by 2 bases, with 6 bases between. This CDR3 is 13 amino acids long. Germline CDR1 reads SGHRS; CDR2 reads YFSETQ.